This T cell receptor (beta chain) was sequenced in a study of T cell repertoires and HLA-DP antigens. Only in-frame clones appear in the TCRdb table, and some are missing; sequencing was by immunoSEQ multiplex PCR. The table records about 110,000 clones, 90% to 95% of them present only once. Trimming cost V 3 bases and J 1 base; bases outside gene matches: 9. The CDR3 extends over 17 amino acids. Per germline, CDR1 MGHRA and CDR2 YSYEKL. A remark on this clone: The antigen remains undetermined.

Sequencing input: CD4+ T cells from PBMCs. The receptor was isolated from a woman in her late teens or twenties in good health and CMV-seronegative. The chain links TRBV4-1 to TRBJ2-7; the match to TRBD2 covers 10 bases. CDR3 coding DNA: TGCGCCAGCAGCCACAGTCCCCGGACTAGCGGATCCTACGAGCAGTACTTC. Translation gives CASSHSPRTSGSYEQYF.